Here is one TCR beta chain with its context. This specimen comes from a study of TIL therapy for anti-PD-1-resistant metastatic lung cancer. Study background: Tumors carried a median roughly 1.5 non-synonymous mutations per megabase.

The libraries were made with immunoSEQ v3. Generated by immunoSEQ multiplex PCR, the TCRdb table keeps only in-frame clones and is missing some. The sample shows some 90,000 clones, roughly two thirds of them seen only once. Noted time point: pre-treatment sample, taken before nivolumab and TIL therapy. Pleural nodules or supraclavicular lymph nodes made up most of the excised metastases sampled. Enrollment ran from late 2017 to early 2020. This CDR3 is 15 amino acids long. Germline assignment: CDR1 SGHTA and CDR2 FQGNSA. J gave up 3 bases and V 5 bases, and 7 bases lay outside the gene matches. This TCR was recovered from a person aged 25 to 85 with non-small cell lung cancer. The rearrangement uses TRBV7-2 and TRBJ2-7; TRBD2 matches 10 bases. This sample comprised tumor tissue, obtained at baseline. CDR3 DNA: TGTGCCAGCAGCCCCTATTTAGCGGGGGGCTACGAGCAGTACTTC. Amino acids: CASSPYLAGGYEQYF.